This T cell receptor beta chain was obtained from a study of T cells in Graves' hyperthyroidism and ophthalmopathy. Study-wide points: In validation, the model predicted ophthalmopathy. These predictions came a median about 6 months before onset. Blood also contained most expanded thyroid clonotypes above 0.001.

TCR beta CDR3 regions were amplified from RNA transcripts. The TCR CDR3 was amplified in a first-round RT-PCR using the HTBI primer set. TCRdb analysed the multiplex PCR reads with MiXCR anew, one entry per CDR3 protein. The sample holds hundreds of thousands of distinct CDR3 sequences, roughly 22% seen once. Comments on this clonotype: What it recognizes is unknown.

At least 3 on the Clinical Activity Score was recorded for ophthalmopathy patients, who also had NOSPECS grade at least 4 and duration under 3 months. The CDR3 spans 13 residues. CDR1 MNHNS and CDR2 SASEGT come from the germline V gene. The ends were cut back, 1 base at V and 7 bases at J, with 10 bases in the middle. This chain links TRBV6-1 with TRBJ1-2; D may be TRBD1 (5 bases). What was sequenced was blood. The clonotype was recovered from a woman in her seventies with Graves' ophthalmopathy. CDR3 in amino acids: CASSEVGVGGYTF. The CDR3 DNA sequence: TGTGCCAGCAGTGAAGTAGGGGTGGGTGGCTACACCTTC.